The 21 T cell receptor beta chains listed next were all sequenced from one sample in a study of post-analysis software for immune sequencing data. Study outcomes and limitations: Patients used several TRBV segments, including TRBV5-6, TRBV5-1 and TRBV20-1, more often than controls.

Unique molecular identifiers tagged the TCR beta cDNA libraries. In TCRdb, the PCR reads were re-called with MiXCR into one record per CDR3 protein. This table has approximately 690,000 distinct CDR3 sequences, roughly three fifths appearing once. These receptors have no identified antigens. Source material: blood. The receptors originated from a girl aged 2-15 years with multiple sclerosis.

This clonotype was seen more than once but under ten times. The V and J genes are TRBV5-1 and TRBJ2-5; 10 bases match TRBD2. This CDR3 contains 15 residues. From germline, CDR1 is SGHRS and CDR2 YFSETQ. V trimming: 4 bases; J trimming: 5 bases; junction bases outside the gene matches: 8. The DNA of the CDR3 is TGCGCCAGCAGCCCGATAGCGGGAGGAACGGAGACCCAGTACTTC. Encoded protein: CASSPIAGGTETQYF.

Regarding this clonotype: The junction does not match germline at one end; this may be a read error. The chain uses TRBV5-5 and TRBJ2-3; D may be TRBD1 (5 bases). The CDR3 is 16 amino acids. Germline V gene lookup returns CDR1 SGHKS and CDR2 YYEKEE (reference sequence). CDR3 sequence reads: CVSTRIQGAGTDTQYF. CDR3 nucleotides: TGTGTCAGCACCCGTATCCAGGGCGCAGGCACAGATACGCAGTATTTT. Complete variable domain (other parts from reference TRBV5-5 and TRBJ2-3): DAGVTQSPTHLIKTRGQQVTLRCSPISGHKSVSWYQQVLGQGPQFIFQYYEKEERGRGNFPDRFSARQFPNYSSELNVNALLLGDSALYLCVSTRIQGAGTDTQYFGPGTRLTVL.

The rearrangement links TRBV9 to TRBJ2-1; tentatively, D is TRBD1 (5 bases). In germline, CDR1 is SGDLS, CDR2 YYNGEE. V dropped 0 bases and J dropped 8 bases, with 12 bases sitting between them. The CDR3 is 14 residues long. The CDR3 bases are TGTGCCAGCAGCGTAGCGGTAGTGGGGCATGAGCAGTTCTTC. Translating it yields CASSVAVVGHEQFF. The whole variable domain, remainder taken from reference TRBV9 and TRBJ2-1, is DSGVTQTPKHLITATGQRVTLRCSPRSGDLSVYWYQQSLDQGLQFLIQYYNGEERAKGNILERFSAQQFPDLHSELNLSSLELGDSALYFCASSVAVVGHEQFFGPGTRLTVL.

The V gene is TRBV6-2 or TRBV6-3, the J gene TRBJ2-1; no clear D. This CDR3 spans 14 amino acids. The germline V and J ends were trimmed by 2 bases and 3 bases, with 8 bases remaining between them. The germline gives CDR1 MNHEY, CDR2 SVGEGT. CDR3 in amino acids: CASSYGRVYNEQFF. The CDR3 DNA is TGTGCCAGCAGTTACGGCCGGGTCTACAATGAGCAGTTCTTC.

This clonotype was seen a few times. The chain is built from TRBV2 and TRBJ1-5, with D perhaps matching TRBD1 (5 bases). The germline V gene has CDR1 SNHLY and CDR2 FYNNEI. V was clipped by 4 bases and J by 2 bases, with 9 bases between them. CDR3 length: 14 amino acids. The CDR3 DNA sequence: TGTGCCAGCAGTGTCGGGGGGGGCAATCAGCCCCAGCATTTT. Encoded protein: CASSVGGGNQPQHF.

This clonotype was counted a few times. V and J are TRBV15 and TRBJ2-1; 14 bases are shared with TRBD2. The CDR3 is 18 residues long. V was pared by 11 bases and J by 7 bases, with 19 bases of the junction left unmatched. From germline, CDR1 is LNHNV and CDR2 YYDKDF (reference sequence). This chain's CDR3 is CAAPRLAGGRIGWNEQFF. In DNA form, the CDR3 reads TGTGCCGCGCCGCGACTAGCGGGGGGGCGAATAGGATGGAATGAGCAGTTCTTC.

This clonotype was observed a handful of times. This chain links TRBV4-1 with TRBJ2-7; D not resolved. Germline V gene data show CDR1 as MGHRA and CDR2 as YSYEKL. This CDR3 has 13 amino acids. V gave up 0 bases and J gave up 5 bases, with 8 bases separating them. This CDR3 is CASSQEGGDEQYF. As DNA, the CDR3 is TGCGCCAGCAGCCAAGAAGGCGGAGACGAGCAGTACTTC.

This chain links TRBV4-2 with TRBJ2-3, with 7 bases lining up with TRBD2. The CDR3 runs to 17 residues. Trimming took 4 bases from V and 4 from J; bases not matched to a gene: 14. CDR1 is LGHNA and CDR2 is YNFKEQ in the germline V gene. CDR3 residues: CASSLLRAGTKADTQYF. As DNA, the CDR3 is TGTGCCAGCAGCCTTCTCCGAGCCGGGACTAAGGCAGATACGCAGTATTTT.

This chain connects TRBV6-6 to TRBJ2-1; possible D gene TRBD2, 6 bases. Per the germline V gene, CDR1 is MNHNY and CDR2 is SVGAGI (reference sequence). The CDR3 is 17 amino acids. V was trimmed by 6 bases and J by 12 bases, leaving 30 bases between them. Here the CDR3 reads CASREPEGGRGSTGQFF. The DNA of the CDR3 is TGTGCCAGCAGAGAGCCGGAGGGAGGAAGGGGCTCTACGGGGCAGTTCTTC.

The V and J genes are TRBV14 and TRBJ2-4, with a tentative D call TRBD2 (6 bases). Near its end, the DNA agrees better with TRBJ2-7, so the J call may be wrong. CDR1 and CDR2 from the germline V gene are SGHDN and FVKESK. The CDR3 loop spans 18 amino acids. CDR3 in DNA: TGTGCCAGCAGCCAAGATAATTTTCGCGGAGGGATAAGAAACGAGCAGTACTTC. This sequence encodes CASSQDNFRGGIRNEQYF.

This chain connects TRBV6-6 to TRBJ2-1; no clear D gene. Germline assignment: CDR1 MNHNY and CDR2 SVGAGI (reference sequence). The CDR3 is made up of 14 amino acids. V was clipped by 5 bases and J by 8 bases, with 16 bases between them. CDR3 in amino acids: CASSPPGGKYEQFF. The CDR3, as DNA: TGTGCCAGCAGTCCCCCCGGTGGGAAGTATGAGCAGTTCTTC.

The V and J genes are TRBV4-2 and TRBJ2-3; D call uncertain. CDR1 LGHNA and CDR2 YNFKEQ come from the germline V gene. Trimming cost V 3 bases and J 3 bases, with 13 bases left between them. The CDR3 consists of 15 residues. CDR3 loop: CASSQGWPGTDTQYF. In DNA form, the CDR3 reads TGTGCCAGCAGCCAGGGCTGGCCCGGAACAGATACGCAGTATTTT.

J is TRBJ2-1 and V is TRBV20-1; possible D gene TRBD2, 6 bases. The V and J ends lost 3 bases and 8 bases respectively, with 17 bases between them. The CDR3 is 14 residues long. Germline assignment: CDR1 DFQATT and CDR2 SNEGSKA (reference sequence). CDR3 sequence reads: CSASWEVRYHEQFF. CDR3 in DNA: TGCAGTGCTAGTTGGGAGGTCCGTTACCATGAGCAGTTCTTC.

The V gene is TRBV20-1, the J gene TRBJ2-3; 10 bases are a match to TRBD2. The J segment lost 7 bases and the V segment lost 3 bases, leaving 13 bases of the junction unmatched. From germline, CDR1 is DFQATT and CDR2 SNEGSKA (reference sequence). This CDR3 region has 16 residues. The CDR3 spells CSASWAGLAGVHTQYF. As DNA, the CDR3 is TGCAGTGCTAGTTGGGCGGGGCTAGCGGGAGTGCATACGCAGTATTTT.

The J gene is TRBJ2-3, the V gene TRBV12-3 or TRBV12-4, with D tentatively TRBD1 or TRBD2 (6 bases each). This CDR3 spans 14 amino acids. The V gene lost 3 bases and the J gene lost 7 bases, with 14 bases spanning the gap. Here the CDR3 DNA reads TGTGCCAGCAGTTTGGTGGGGGGCGAAAATACGCAGTATTTT. Translation: CASSLVGGENTQYF.

The chain uses TRBV28 and TRBJ2-3; TRBD2 matches 8 bases. The CDR3 totals 17 residues. The trim removed 6 bases at V and 2 bases at J, leaving 13 bases unmatched. Germline V lookup: CDR1 MDHEN, CDR2 SYDVKM. The CDR3 sequence is CASRPLLDSGVTDTQYF. The CDR3 DNA follows: TGTGCCAGCAGGCCCCTTCTGGATAGCGGGGTCACAGATACGCAGTATTTT. Looking up the rest from reference TRBV28 and TRBJ2-3 gives the full variable domain: DVKVTQSSRYLVKRTGEKVFLECVQDMDHENMFWYRQDPGLGLRLIYFSYDVKMKEKGDIPEGYSVSREKKERFSLILESASTNQTSMYLCASRPLLDSGVTDTQYFGPGTRLTVL.

This clonotype was found a few times. This chain links TRBV13 with TRBJ2-3; 14 bases match TRBD2. The V segment lost 5 bases and the J segment 3 bases; nucleotides outside the gene matches: 10. The CDR3 has 18 residues. Per the germline V gene, CDR1 is PRHDT and CDR2 is FYEKMQ (reference sequence). The CDR3 DNA reads as TGTGCCAGCAGCGCCGGACTAGCGGGAGGAGGGCTGACAGATACGCAGTATTTT. Amino acids: CASSAGLAGGGLTDTQYF.

This clonotype has only a few counts. The J gene is TRBJ2-3, the V gene TRBV4-2, with no clear D. Trimming stripped 3 bases from V and 0 bases from J, with 13 bases between. The CDR3 has 16 amino acids. CDR1 is LGHNA, CDR2 YNFKEQ, per germline. CDR3 in DNA: TGTGCCAGCAGCCACATGGGCGGTCCTAGCACAGATACGCAGTATTTT. This translates into CASSHMGGPSTDTQYF.

This chain links TRBV3-1 with TRBJ2-1, with D unclear. The germline V and J ends were trimmed by 5 bases and 0 bases, with 14 bases remaining between them. CDR3 length: 16 amino acids. Germline lookup yields CDR1 LGHDT and CDR2 YNNKEL (reference sequence). The CDR3 DNA follows: TGTGCCAGCAGCTCCCAGCCAGTCCTCTCCTACAATGAGCAGTTCTTC. Protein: CASSSQPVLSYNEQFF.

The chain recombines TRBV27 with TRBJ2-1; D remains unclear. This CDR3 spans 14 amino acids. V was trimmed by 7 bases and J by 5 bases, leaving 15 bases between them. Germline lookup yields CDR1 MNHEY and CDR2 SMNVEV (reference sequence). The CDR3 nucleotides are TGTGCCAGCAACCCAGGTTACGGGCACAATGAGCAGTTCTTC. Its translation is CASNPGYGHNEQFF.

This rearrangement joins TRBV25-1 to TRBJ2-1, with TRBD1 as a possible D gene (6 bases). V lost 3 bases and J lost 2, with 8 bases in between. Germline V gene sequence: CDR1 MGHDK, CDR2 SYGVNS. The CDR3 length is 14 residues. This CDR3 reads CASSEGATYNEQFF. The CDR3 DNA reads as TGTGCCAGCAGTGAGGGGGCGACCTACAATGAGCAGTTCTTC.